What follows are 32 T cell receptor beta chains derived from one specimen sequenced in a study of T cell repertoires in cytomegalovirus infection (dated by TCRdb to the late 2010s). Sequencing used an Illumina HiSeq 1500. Clones were called with MiXCR by TCRdb after fastp trimmed the public reads at Q25, and only in-frame beta chains were retained. Every CDR3 protein is listed once, alongside the most common genes and DNA of its rows. A total of about 830,000 distinct CDR3 sequences appear in this sample, about 31% of them only once. The ten largest clones capture around 12% of the sample. Antigen specificity for these receptors is unknown. The intended sense of this specimen's treatment or condition label: in vitro stimulation with specific CMV peptide epitopes to enrich CMV-specific T cells. Sequenced here: cultured CD8+ T cells from PBMCs, sampled from culture after CMV antigen stimulation. The receptors come from a human donor in good health (CMV status not recorded). Some clones in this sample may be carry-over from other donors' samples.

This chain links TRBV12-5 with TRBJ2-2; TRBD1 agrees at 11 bases. The germline CDR1 and CDR2 sequences are LGHNT and FRNRAP. The CDR3 consists of 17 residues. Losses at the gene ends were 6 bases for V and 3 bases for J; bases not matched to a gene: 9. CDR3 in DNA: TGTGCTAGTGGGGGGGGGACAGGGGGGATTGACACCGGGGAGCTGTTTTTT. Translating gives CASGGGTGGIDTGELFF.

This clonotype has more than one count but fewer than ten. The rearrangement uses TRBV4-1 and TRBJ1-5; D is unresolved. The germline V and J ends were trimmed by 6 bases and 0 bases, with 12 bases remaining between them. This CDR3 contains 15 residues. Germline CDR1 is MGHRA and CDR2 is YSYEKL. In nucleotides, the CDR3 is TGCGCCAGCAGATACGGGGTCGATAGCAATCAGCCCCAGCATTTT. Translation: CASRYGVDSNQPQHF.

CDR3 protein: CATRQGGSLAKNIQYF. In DNA form, the CDR3 reads TGTGCCACCAGACAGGGAGGATCCCTAGCCAAAAACATTCAGTACTTC. The V and J genes are TRBV6-2 or TRBV6-3 and TRBJ2-4; D is possibly TRBD1 (7 bases). CDR3 size: 16 residues. From germline, CDR1 is MNHEY and CDR2 SVGEGT. Trimming pared 10 bases from V and 0 bases from J, leaving 19 bases between.

The rearrangement uses TRBV9 and TRBJ2-7, with 8 bases lining up with TRBD1. Germline trimming cut 0 bases from V and 3 bases from J; bases unmatched to any gene: 8. This CDR3 contains 16 residues. Germline CDR1 SGDLS, CDR2 YYNGEE. The CDR3 coding sequence is TGTGCCAGCAGCGTAGCCGACAGGGGCAGTGACTACGAGCAGTACTTC. Translation gives CASSVADRGSDYEQYF.

The rearrangement links TRBV9 to TRBJ1-1, with a possible D match to TRBD1 (6 bases). Per the germline V gene, CDR1 is SGDLS and CDR2 is YYNGEE. This CDR3 comprises 15 residues. V gave up 2 bases and J gave up 6 bases, with 17 bases separating them. CDR3 residues: CASSVSWGGGAEAFF. In DNA form, the CDR3 reads TGTGCCAGCAGCGTTAGTTGGGGAGGGGGGGCTGAAGCTTTCTTT.

The chain employs TRBV25-1 and TRBJ2-1; D unclear. V dropped 4 bases and J dropped 0 bases, with 10 bases sitting between them. The CDR3 sequence is 15 residues long. Germline lookup yields CDR1 MGHDK and CDR2 SYGVNS. The DNA for the CDR3 is TGTGCCAGCAGTGCCGACAAGAGCTCCTACAATGAGCAGTTCTTC. Protein product: CASSADKSSYNEQFF.

This clonotype occurred a few times. This chain connects TRBV7-2 to TRBJ2-2, with D perhaps TRBD1 (6 bases). CDR1 and CDR2 from the germline V gene are SGHTA and FQGNSA. V was cut by 2 bases and J by 5 bases, with 9 bases left in between. This CDR3 has 14 residues. The chain's CDR3 is CASSLQGLTGELFF. CDR3 in DNA: TGTGCCAGCAGCTTACAGGGGTTGACCGGGGAGCTGTTTTTT.

V and J are TRBV7-2 and TRBJ1-6; the D is unclear. This CDR3 has 12 residues. Trimming left V 1 base short and J 18 bases short, with 13 bases between. In germline, CDR1 is SGHTA, CDR2 FQGNSA. For the CDR3, the DNA is TGTGCCAGCAGCTTAGATTCAGGACGACACCACTTT. This encodes CASSLDSGRHHF.

The chain has TRBV29-1 and TRBJ2-2; 7 positions match TRBD1. The V and J ends lost 7 bases and 0 bases, in that order; junction bases with no gene match: 11. CDR1 SQVTM and CDR2 ANQGSEA come from the germline V gene. This CDR3 contains 16 residues. The CDR3 coding sequence is TGCAGCGCCTACGAAAGACAGGGTTCGAACACCGGGGAGCTGTTTTTT. This encodes CSAYERQGSNTGELFF.

This clonotype was counted between two and nine times. V gene TRBV7-9 combines with J gene TRBJ1-2, with D maybe TRBD1 (6 bases). V was clipped by 1 base and J by 1 base, with 10 bases between them. Germline V CDR1 and CDR2: SEHNR, FQNEAQ (reference sequence). This CDR3 has 15 residues. For the CDR3, the DNA is TGTGCCAGCAGCTTAGATCAGGGGATTAACTATGGCTACACCTTC. Protein product: CASSLDQGINYGYTF. The whole variable domain, filled in from reference TRBV7-9 and TRBJ1-2, reads DTGVSQNPRHKITKRGQNVTFRCDPISEHNRLYWYRQTLGQGPEFLTYFQNEAQLEKSRLLSDRFSAERPKGSFSTLEIQRTEQGDSAMYLCASSLDQGINYGYTFGSGTRLTVV.

The V gene is TRBV2, the J gene TRBJ1-2; the D is unclear. Germline CDR1 and CDR2: SNHLY and FYNNEI. V lost 7 bases and J lost 8, with 14 bases in between. This CDR3 has 12 residues. CDR3 region: CASTGESPGYTF. Here the CDR3 DNA reads TGTGCCAGCACTGGGGAATCCCCCGGCTACACCTTC.

J is TRBJ2-3 and V is TRBV2; D is uncertain. Germline CDR1 SNHLY, CDR2 FYNNEI. The CDR3 length is 12 residues. Trimming removed 4 bases from V and 5 bases from J, with 7 bases in between. As DNA, the CDR3 is TGTGCCAGCAGTGTTTGGCAAGATACGCAGTATTTT. Its translation is CASSVWQDTQYF.

This clonotype was counted between two and nine times. The chain has TRBV6-2 or TRBV6-3 and TRBJ1-1; D is ambiguous. V gave up 0 bases and J gave up 11 bases, with 7 bases separating them. Germline V lookup: CDR1 MNHEY, CDR2 SVGEGT. The CDR3 totals 11 residues. CDR3 in DNA: TGTGCCAGCAGTTACTCTGGGGTGGCTTTCTTT. This translates into CASSYSGVAFF.

V gene TRBV28 combines with J gene TRBJ2-5; no reliable D call. The V end lost 6 bases, the J end lost 4 bases, and 6 bases lay between the germline ends. Germline CDR1 MDHEN, CDR2 SYDVKM. The CDR3 consists of 11 residues. The CDR3 bases are TGTGCCAGCAGGATCCTAGAGACCCAGTACTTC. This encodes CASRILETQYF.

The chain recombines TRBV7-9 with TRBJ1-5; the match to TRBD1 covers 9 bases. The CDR3 consists of 17 residues. The ends lost 6 bases at V and 3 bases at J; junction bases unmatched: 12. Looked up from germline, CDR1 is SEHNR and CDR2 is FQNEAQ (reference sequence). The CDR3, as DNA: TGTGCCAGCAGGTCAATCACCGGACAGGGGATCAATCAGCCCCAGCATTTT. Translating gives CASRSITGQGINQPQHF. Full variable domain (outside the CDR3, taken from reference TRBV7-9 and TRBJ1-5): DTGVSQNPRHKITKRGQNVTFRCDPISEHNRLYWYRQTLGQGPEFLTYFQNEAQLEKSRLLSDRFSAERPKGSFSTLEIQRTEQGDSAMYLCASRSITGQGINQPQHFGDGTRLSIL.

Only a few counts were recorded for this clonotype. The gene calls are TRBV6-6 and TRBJ2-2, with D unresolved. The CDR3 contains 14 residues. Trimming cost V 5 bases and J 6 bases, with 13 bases left between them. The germline CDR1 and CDR2 sequences are MNHNY and SVGAGI (reference sequence). The CDR3 protein is CASSGQLSPGELFF. The CDR3 coding sequence is TGTGCCAGCAGTGGGCAGCTGTCACCCGGGGAGCTGTTTTTT.

V gene TRBV6-5 combines with J gene TRBJ1-2; 8 nucleotides agree with TRBD1. Germline assignment: CDR1 MNHEY and CDR2 SVGAGI. V shed 1 base, J shed 8 bases, and the junction held 9 bases outside the gene matches. The CDR3 has 15 residues. DNA of the CDR3: TGTGCCAGCAGTTACTTCGATTCGGACAGGGACGGCTACACCTTC. This codes for CASSYFDSDRDGYTF.

This sequence joins TRBV6-5 and TRBJ1-1; TRBD1 might be the D (6 bases). Germline CDR1 MNHEY, CDR2 SVGAGI. This CDR3 has 14 residues. V lost 3 bases, J lost 7 bases, and 15 bases lay in between. CDR3 sequence: CASSYGMGAFEAFF. The CDR3 DNA reads as TGTGCCAGCAGTTATGGTATGGGGGCCTTTGAAGCTTTCTTT.

V is TRBV6-2 or TRBV6-3 and J is TRBJ2-1; either TRBD1 or TRBD2 may fit D (6 bases each). Trimming removed 2 bases from V and 7 bases from J, with 21 bases in between. CDR3 length: 17 residues. Germline values: CDR1 MNHEY, CDR2 SVGEGT. CDR3 sequence (DNA): TGTGCCAGCAGTTACCGTGAGTTGACTAGGCAGGGGAATGAGCAGTTCTTC. As protein: CASSYRELTRQGNEQFF.

The CDR3 bases are TGTGCCAGCAGCAGAACTGACGGGAGAGGGAGCTACACCTTC. It is translated as CASSRTDGRGSYTF. The chain has TRBV7-9 and TRBJ1-2; D is unclear. The CDR3 contains 14 residues. From germline, CDR1 is SEHNR and CDR2 FQNEAQ (reference sequence). Trimming cost V 5 bases and J 9 bases, with 19 bases left between them.

This clonotype was recorded many times. The rearrangement links TRBV7-8 to TRBJ2-1, with unresolved D. The CDR3 has 14 residues. The V end was cut by 2 bases, the J end by 5 bases, with 10 bases between. Germline CDR1 reads SGHVS; CDR2 reads FQNEAQ. CDR3 DNA: TGTGCCAGCAGCTTACCTTTCGGCAACAATGAGCAGTTCTTC. As protein: CASSLPFGNNEQFF.

The genes are TRBV6-2 or TRBV6-3 and TRBJ2-5, with 11 bases lining up with TRBD1. Germline V CDR1 and CDR2: MNHEY, SVGEGT. Trimming removed 6 bases from V and 5 bases from J; junction bases left unmatched: 8. This CDR3 contains 15 residues. DNA of the CDR3: TGTGCCAGCAGACGGGACAGGGGGTATGGGGAGACCCAGTACTTC. Translated, it gives CASRRDRGYGETQYF.

This rearrangement joins TRBV2 to TRBJ2-4, with 8 bases that match TRBD2. The V and J ends lost 0 bases and 4 bases, in that order; junction bases with no gene match: 5. The CDR3 runs to 16 residues. The germline V gene has CDR1 SNHLY and CDR2 FYNNEI. The CDR3 sequence: CASSEAGTRLKNIQYF. For the CDR3, the DNA is TGTGCCAGCAGTGAAGCCGGGACTAGACTTAAAAACATTCAGTACTTC.

With respect to this clonotype: As the CDR3 is not closed by the conserved phenylalanine or tryptophan, this likely results from a read error. V usage is TRBV7-3 and J usage is TRBJ1-4; the D gene is possibly TRBD1 (6 bases). Trimming cost V 2 bases and J 5 bases, with 12 bases left between them. The germline V gene has CDR1 SGHTA and CDR2 FQGTGA. The CDR3 sequence is 15 residues long. The CDR3 DNA sequence: TGTGCCAGCAGCTTAGAAAGGACAGCGAATGAAAAACTGTTTCTT. Protein product: CASSLERTANEKLFL.

This clonotype was found a few times. The chain links TRBV19 to TRBJ1-1; no firm D call. The CDR3 is 12 residues long. The germline CDR1 and CDR2 sequences are LNHDA and SQIVND (reference sequence). The V end was cut by 1 base, the J end by 5 bases, with 5 bases between. As DNA, the CDR3 is TGTGCCAGTAGTATAGCTGGTACTGAAGCTTTCTTT. Translated, it gives CASSIAGTEAFF.

The V and J genes are TRBV6-1 and TRBJ2-1, with TRBD1 matching over 8 bases. With V trimmed by 7 bases and J by 10 bases, 15 bases remained unmatched. The CDR3 spans 15 residues. CDR1 MNHNS and CDR2 SASEGT come from the germline V gene. CDR3 sequence: CASTTGTGEGREQFF. The CDR3 region has the DNA TGTGCCAGCACCACCGGGACAGGAGAGGGTAGGGAGCAGTTCTTC.

This clonotype was seen repeatedly, ten times or more. The rearrangement uses TRBV12-3 or TRBV12-4 and TRBJ2-2; the match to TRBD1 covers 7 bases. The CDR3 has 14 residues. J lost 3 bases, V lost 5 bases, and 3 bases had no gene match. The CDR3 loop is CASSRTGDTGELFF. CDR3 coding DNA: TGTGCCAGCAGTCGAACAGGGGACACCGGGGAGCTGTTTTTT.

This clonotype was observed at least ten times. The rearrangement links TRBV4-2 to TRBJ2-7; 7 bases are a match to TRBD2. The germline V gene has CDR1 LGHNA and CDR2 YNFKEQ. The CDR3 runs to 17 residues. The V and J ends lost 0 bases and 0 bases, in that order; junction bases with no gene match: 8. Here the CDR3 reads CASSQERSSGDSYEQYF. For the CDR3, the DNA is TGTGCCAGCAGCCAAGAACGGTCGAGCGGGGACTCCTACGAGCAGTACTTC.

The chain recombines TRBV7-9 with TRBJ2-7; the D is unclear. V was shortened by 7 bases and J by 2 bases, with 12 bases between the two germline ends. The CDR3 contains 13 residues. Germline V gives CDR1 SEHNR, CDR2 FQNEAQ (reference sequence). The CDR3 DNA follows: TGTGCCAGCACTTTGCCAGTACCCTACGAGCAGTACTTC. This gives the protein CASTLPVPYEQYF.

This clonotype was found a few times. The genes are TRBV7-9 and TRBJ2-5, with D tentatively TRBD1 (6 bases). Between the trimmed V and J ends, which lost 5 bases and 5 bases, there was a span of 18 bases. CDR1 is SEHNR, CDR2 FQNEAQ, per germline (reference sequence). The CDR3 has 15 residues. In DNA form, the CDR3 reads TGTGCCAGCAGCCCCCCTCCTAGGGACATTGAGACCCAGTACTTC. Translating it yields CASSPPPRDIETQYF.

The chain joins TRBV7-2 to TRBJ2-3; TRBD1 or TRBD2 may be the D gene (6 bases each). This CDR3 comprises 15 residues. Trimming removed 5 bases at V and 2 bases at J, with 14 bases between. The V gene's germline CDR1 is SGHTA and CDR2 FQGNSA. The CDR3 nucleotides read TGTGCCAGCAGCCCGTTACAGGGACTCACAGATACGCAGTATTTT. It encodes CASSPLQGLTDTQYF.

The gene calls are TRBV6-4 and TRBJ1-2; the D gene is possibly TRBD1 (6 bases). CDR1 and CDR2 from the germline V gene are MRHNA and SNTAGT. The V end lost 6 bases, the J end lost 0 bases, and 17 bases lay between the germline ends. CDR3 length: 16 amino acids. CDR3 region: CASRRGPSGANYGYTF. Written as DNA, the CDR3 is TGTGCCAGCAGACGGGGCCCTTCAGGGGCTAACTATGGCTACACCTTC.